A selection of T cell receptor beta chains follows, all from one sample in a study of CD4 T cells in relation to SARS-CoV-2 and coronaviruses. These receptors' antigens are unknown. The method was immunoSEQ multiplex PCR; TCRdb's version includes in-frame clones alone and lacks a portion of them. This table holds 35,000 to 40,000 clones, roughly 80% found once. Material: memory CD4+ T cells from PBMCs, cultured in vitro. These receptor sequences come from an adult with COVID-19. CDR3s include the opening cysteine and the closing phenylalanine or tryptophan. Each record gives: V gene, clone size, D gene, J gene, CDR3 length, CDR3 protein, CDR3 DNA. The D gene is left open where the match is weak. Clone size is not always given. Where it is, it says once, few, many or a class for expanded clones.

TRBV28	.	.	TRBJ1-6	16	CASSFRSGGYRSPLHF	TGTGCCAGCAGTTTTAGGTCTGGGGGGTATCGGTCACCCCTCCACTTT
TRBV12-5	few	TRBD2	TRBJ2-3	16	CASGLILAGDTDTQYF	TGTGCTAGTGGTTTGATTCTAGCGGGAGACACAGATACGCAGTATTTT
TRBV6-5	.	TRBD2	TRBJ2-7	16	CASSSYGLATSYEQYF	TGTGCCAGCAGTTCGTACGGACTAGCGACCTCCTACGAGCAGTACTTC
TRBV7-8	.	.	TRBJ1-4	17	CASSKRTGGRGGEKLFF	TGTGCCAGCAGCAAACGAACCGGGGGGCGGGGTGGTGAAAAACTGTTTTTT
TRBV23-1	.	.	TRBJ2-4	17	CASSQGRLAGESNIQYF	TGCGCCAGCAGTCAAGGAAGGCTAGCTGGGGAGTCAAACATTCAGTACTTC
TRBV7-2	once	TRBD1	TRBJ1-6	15	CASSDPTGIYSPLHF	TGTGCCAGCAGCGACCCGACAGGGATTTATTCACCCCTCCACTTT
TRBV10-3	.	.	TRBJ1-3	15	CAISESSRRGNTIYF	TGTGCCATCAGTGAGTCGAGCCGGCGCGGAAACACCATATATTTT
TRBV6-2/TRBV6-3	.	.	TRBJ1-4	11	CASSYAEKLFF	TGTGCCAGCAGTTACGCTGAAAAACTGTTTTTT
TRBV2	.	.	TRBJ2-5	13	CASSERIPGTQYF	TGTGCCAGCAGTGAAAGGATACCAGGGACCCAGTACTTC
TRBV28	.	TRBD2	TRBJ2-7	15	CASSITSGYLYEQYF	TGTGCCAGCAGTATCACTAGCGGGTATTTGTACGAGCAGTACTTC
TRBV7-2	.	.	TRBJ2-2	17	CASRSPARTSNTGELFF	TGTGCCAGCAGAAGCCCGGCCCGCACCTCGAACACCGGGGAGCTGTTTTTT
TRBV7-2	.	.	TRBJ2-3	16	CASSLERTGLTDTQYF	TGTGCCAGCAGCTTAGAACGAACAGGGCTGACAGATACGCAGTATTTT
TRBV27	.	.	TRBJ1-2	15	CASSFRGEHNYGYTF	TGTGCCAGCAGTTTCAGGGGCGAACACAACTATGGCTACACCTTC
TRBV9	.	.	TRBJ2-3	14	CASSERLVTDTQYF	TGTGCCAGCAGCGAACGACTAGTTACGGATACGCAGTATTTT
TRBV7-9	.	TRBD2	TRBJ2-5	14	CASSLLAGEETQYF	TGTGCCAGCAGCTTACTAGCGGGGGAAGAGACCCAGTACTTC
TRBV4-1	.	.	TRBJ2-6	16	CASSQVRGAGANVLTF	TGCGCCAGCAGCCAAGTCCGAGGGGCTGGGGCCAACGTCCTGACTTTC
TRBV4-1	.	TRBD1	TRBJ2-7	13	CASSRQGSYEQYF	TGCGCCAGCAGCCGACAGGGATCCTACGAGCAGTACTTC
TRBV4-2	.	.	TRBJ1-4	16	CASSQSGQRANEKLFF	TGTGCCAGCAGCCAATCAGGACAGAGGGCTAATGAAAAACTGTTTTTT
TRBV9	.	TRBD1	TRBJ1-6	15	CASSVTGADNSPLHF	TGTGCCAGCAGCGTCACAGGGGCTGACAATTCACCCCTCCACTTT
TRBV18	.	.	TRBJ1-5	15	CASSPGATPNQPQHF	TGTGCCAGCTCACCCGGGGCAACTCCAAATCAGCCCCAGCATTTT
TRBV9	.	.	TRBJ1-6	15	CASSVGGDYNSPLHF	TGTGCCAGCAGCGTAGGGGGAGACTATAATTCACCCCTCCACTTT
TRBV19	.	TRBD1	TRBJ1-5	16	CASSIGVRGLDQPQHF	TGTGCCAGTAGTATAGGGGTCAGGGGGCTTGATCAGCCCCAGCATTTT
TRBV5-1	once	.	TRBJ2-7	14	CASRFADGSYEQYF	TGCGCCAGCAGGTTCGCGGACGGGAGTTACGAGCAGTACTTC
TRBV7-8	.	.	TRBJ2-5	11	CASSLQETQYF	TGTGCCAGCAGCTTACAGGAGACCCAGTACTTC
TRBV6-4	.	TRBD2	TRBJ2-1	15	CATSEMTGGYNEQFF	TGTGCCACCAGTGAAATGACGGGAGGTTACAATGAGCAGTTCTTC
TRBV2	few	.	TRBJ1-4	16	CASRRTGIFVDEKLFF	TGTGCCAGCAGACGTACAGGGATCTTTGTCGATGAAAAACTGTTTTTT
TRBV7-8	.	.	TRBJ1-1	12	CASSLISTEAFF	TGTGCCAGCAGCTTAATCTCTACTGAAGCTTTCTTT
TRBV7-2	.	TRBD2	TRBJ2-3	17	CASSLSSERGGADTQYF	TGTGCCAGCAGCTTAAGTTCTGAGCGGGGGGGGGCAGATACGCAGTATTTT
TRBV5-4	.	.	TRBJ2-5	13	CASSLDAGKTQYF	TGTGCCAGCAGCTTGGACGCCGGGAAGACCCAGTACTTC
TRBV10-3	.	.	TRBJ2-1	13	CAIKEDSYNEQFF	TGTGCCATCAAGGAGGACTCCTACAATGAGCAGTTCTTC
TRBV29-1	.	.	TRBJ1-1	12	CSSGGDWTEAFF	TGCAGCTCCGGCGGGGATTGGACTGAAGCTTTCTTT
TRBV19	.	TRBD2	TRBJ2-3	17	CASSTPPGLAGTDTQYF	TGTGCCAGTAGTACCCCGCCGGGACTAGCGGGCACAGATACGCAGTATTTT
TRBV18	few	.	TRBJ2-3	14	CASSPRASTDTQYF	TGTGCCAGCTCACCACGGGCTAGCACAGATACGCAGTATTTT
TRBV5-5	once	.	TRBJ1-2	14	CASSLDRSNYGYTF	TGTGCCAGCAGCTTGGACAGGAGTAACTATGGCTACACCTTC
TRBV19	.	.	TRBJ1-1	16	CASSIDPRTVNTEAFF	TGTGCCAGTAGTATAGACCCCCGGACAGTCAACACTGAAGCTTTCTTT
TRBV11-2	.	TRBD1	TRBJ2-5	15	CASSVTGAIFETQYF	TGTGCCAGCAGCGTAACAGGGGCGATTTTTGAGACCCAGTACTTC
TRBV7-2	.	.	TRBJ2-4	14	CASSSVGRAGIQYF	TGTGCCAGCAGCTCGGTCGGTAGGGCTGGCATTCAGTACTTC
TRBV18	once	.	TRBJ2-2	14	CASSPGLSTGELFF	TGTGCCAGCTCACCGGGACTTTCGACCGGGGAGCTGTTTTTT
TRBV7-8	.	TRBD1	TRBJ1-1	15	CASSLGGGTGGRAFF	TGTGCCAGCAGCTTGGGAGGCGGGACAGGGGGACGGGCTTTCTTT